This entry features one TCR beta chain sequence. There is no known antigen for this receptor. Compared with germline, one end of the junction differs, possibly owing to a read error. The data stem from a study of CD8 T cells in Susac syndrome (dated 2019 in TCRdb). A note on the overall study: Among the sequenced Susac syndrome patients, about 6 had clinically active disease and under 10 were in clinical remission. At the time of blood withdrawal, Susac syndrome patients were either therapy-naive, taking corticosteroids (with some also receiving IVIg), or on IVIg alone. The study used repertoire sequencing to test whether antigen drove CD8+ T cell activation and differentiation in Susac syndrome.

Taken from cysteine to phenylalanine, the CDR3 has 15 residues. Left in the record is the CDR3 DNA by itself, 45 bases read in frame from the first base. The CDR1 and CDR2 encoded by the germline V gene are LGHNA and YSLEER. Peripheral blood CD8+ and CD4+ T cells from healthy donors, Susac syndrome patients and multiple sclerosis patients were profiled using high-throughput TCR beta sequencing. The Susac syndrome patients fulfilled recently defined diagnostic criteria for definite or probable disease. Bulk CD8+ and CD4+ T cells were purified by magnetic negative isolation, while CD8+ TEMRA cells were enriched using FACS. Blood was collected in EDTA tubes and processed within 24 hours, with PBMCs isolated through density gradient centrifugation. PBMCs intended for TCR sequencing were cryopreserved in liquid nitrogen and were subsequently thawed in a 37 degrees C water bath. The sorted or isolated CD4+, CD8+ and CD8+ TEMRA cells reached a purity of at least 90%.

RNA was extracted using the RNeasy kit, and about 0.45 to 1 ug of the RNA was reverse transcribed with random hexamers. TCR beta CDR3 regions were amplified with the immunoSEQ multiplex PCR assay covering 54 Vbeta and 13 Jbeta segments. PCR amplification bias was corrected using a synthetic template baseline for primer optimization and computational correction. Concerning the study's data processing: Reads were annotated to V, D and J genes according to IMGT and were analyzed with immunoSEQ Analyzer, with only productive sequences retained. Clonality was calculated as one minus the Shannon entropy normalized by log2 of the number of productive unique sequences. For each patient and control, public and private clones were evaluated among the 100 most prevalent clones. Susac-specific clones were defined as absent from healthy and MS cohorts, over a thousand published viral clones and other ImmuneACCESS disease sequences. In-frame beta chains were kept once TCRdb had trimmed the public reads at Q25 with fastp and called clones with MiXCR. Here each entry gathers all rows of one CDR3 protein and keeps the most common genes and DNA. TCRdb's processing, not the study's, gives the V and J calls here. Here the sample has 210,000 or so distinct CDR3 sequences; about 94% occur a single time. Roughly 0.14% of the sample goes to the ten largest clones.

Study-level results and caveats: The number of individuals in the TCR sequencing and HLA analysis was acknowledged as relatively small. No clonal expansion was detected in the CD4+ T cell repertoire of Susac syndrome patients.

Sequenced input: CD4+ T cells from PBMCs. The clonotype comes from a human donor with Susac syndrome. The chain is assembled from TRBV4-3 and TRBJ1-6, with an unclear D gene assignment. The DNA is TGCGCCAGCAGTCAAGATCAGGCGAGTTTTTCACCCCTCCACTTT. Translated, this gives CASSQDQASFSPLHF.